These 13 T cell receptor beta chains came from one sample sequenced in a study of metastatic and nonmetastatic thyroid tumors. TCRdb used MiXCR to call clones anew from the PCR reads. Found here are over 9,000 clones, 12% of them singletons; the top ten hold 10% to 15%. Every patient was untreated before thyroid surgery. What was sequenced was blood. The receptors originated from a female donor with papillary thyroid cancer or a benign thyroid nodule (not recorded which). Some clones in this sample may be carry-over from other donors' samples.

This clone was observed at least ten times. The rearrangement links TRBV9 to TRBJ1-1; D gene uncertain. V was cut by 3 bases and J by 2 bases, with 8 bases left in between. Germline V lookup: CDR1 SGDLS, CDR2 YYNGEE. The CDR3 loop spans 13 amino acids. DNA of the CDR3: TGTGCCAGCAGCGCCGAGGATAACACTGAAGCTTTCTTT. Protein sequence: CASSAEDNTEAFF.

Sample share makes this clone medium-sized. V gene TRBV6-1 combines with J gene TRBJ1-5, with no clear D. Trimming took off 4 bases at V and 3 bases at J, with 10 bases between the two ends. CDR1 and CDR2 (germline): MNHNS, SASEGT. This CDR3 has 14 amino acids. DNA for the CDR3: TGTGCCAGCAGTGTGGACCAGGCCAATCAGCCCCAGCATTTT. It yields the protein CASSVDQANQPQHF.

This clone was seen repeatedly, ten times or more. The genes are TRBV9 and TRBJ2-5; D may correspond to TRBD1 or TRBD2 (5 bases each). CDR1 and CDR2 from the germline V gene are SGDLS and YYNGEE. This CDR3 region has 14 residues. V dropped 3 bases and J dropped 5 bases, with 14 bases sitting between them. The CDR3 coding sequence is TGTGCCAGCAGCGGGAGATCATGGGGGGAGACCCAGTACTTC. This gives the protein CASSGRSWGETQYF.

This clone was seen at least ten times. V is TRBV19 and J is TRBJ2-3; the match to TRBD2 covers 13 bases. CDR3 length: 16 amino acids. V lost 3 bases to trimming and J lost 9 bases; unmatched junction nucleotides: 9. CDR1 is LNHDA, CDR2 SQIVND, per germline (reference sequence). The CDR3 sequence is CASSIQRTSGRLTQYF. In nucleotides, the CDR3 is TGTGCCAGTAGTATCCAAAGGACTAGCGGGAGATTGACGCAGTATTTT. Together with reference TRBV19 and TRBJ2-3, the CDR3 gives the full variable domain: DGGITQSPKYLFRKEGQNVTLSCEQNLNHDAMYWYRQDPGQGLRLIYYSQIVNDFQKGDIAEGYSVSREKKESFPLTVTSAQKNPTAFYLCASSIQRTSGRLTQYFGPGTRLTVL.

This clone was counted ten times or more. The V call is TRBV2, the J call TRBJ1-3, with D uncertain. Germline CDR1 reads SNHLY; CDR2 reads FYNNEI. CDR3 size: 13 residues. Trimming removed 7 bases at V and 3 bases at J, with 10 bases between. Here the CDR3 DNA reads TGTGCCAGCATGAAGGTATTTGGAAACACCATATATTTT. It yields the protein CASMKVFGNTIYF.

Only a few counts were recorded for this clone. The genes are TRBV6-1 and TRBJ2-3; unclear D gene. This CDR3 is built from 13 residues. From germline, CDR1 is MNHNS and CDR2 SASEGT. V dropped 5 bases and J dropped 6 bases, with 12 bases sitting between them. DNA for the CDR3: TGTGCCAGCAGTCCCTGGGTGGTCGATACGCAGTATTTT. Translating it yields CASSPWVVDTQYF.

Relative to its sample, this clone is medium-sized. The J gene is TRBJ2-7, the V gene TRBV6-5; TRBD2 aligns across 11 bases. The V and J ends lost 0 bases and 4 bases, in that order; junction bases with no gene match: 5. The CDR3 contains 16 residues. Germline assignment: CDR1 MNHEY and CDR2 SVGAGI. The CDR3 sequence is CASSYSSGRASYEQYF. The CDR3, as DNA: TGTGCCAGCAGTTACTCTAGCGGGAGGGCCAGTTACGAGCAGTACTTC.

In its sample, this clone was seen many times. This chain uses TRBV20-1 with TRBJ1-5; maybe TRBD1 (6 bases). Trimming removed 1 base at V and 1 base at J, with 11 bases between. CDR3 length equals 15 residues. Germline-derived CDR1 and CDR2 are DFQATT and SNEGSKA (reference sequence). The CDR3 spells CSARVAGVSNQPQHF. The CDR3 nucleotides read TGCAGTGCTAGAGTGGCAGGGGTGAGCAATCAGCCCCAGCATTTT.

This clone was counted many times. CDR3 in amino acids: CASSLGHLPAPQETQYF. The CDR3 bases are TGTGCCAGCAGCTTGGGACACCTCCCGGCCCCCCAAGAGACCCAGTACTTC. This sequence joins TRBV5-5 and TRBJ2-5, with unresolved D. Trimming shortened V by 0 bases and J by 1 base, and 16 bases separated the two germline ends. CDR3 length: 17 residues. Per germline, CDR1 SGHKS and CDR2 YYEKEE (reference sequence).

This clone qualifies as medium-sized. The chain links TRBV12-3 or TRBV12-4 to TRBJ2-2; 10 nucleotides align to TRBD2. The CDR3 runs to 16 residues. V dropped 1 base and J dropped 4; count of bases not matched to a gene: 3. The CDR3 reads CASSLVAGGFTGELFF. The CDR3 coding sequence is TGTGCCAGCAGTTTAGTAGCGGGAGGTTTCACCGGGGAGCTGTTTTTT.

In its sample, this clone was seen many times. V and J are TRBV10-3 and TRBJ2-1; 16 nucleotides match TRBD2. With 5 bases clipped from V and 3 bases from J, the junction kept 13 bases outside the gene matches. CDR1 and CDR2 (germline): ENHRY, SYGVKD. The CDR3 length is 20 residues. CDR3 sequence (DNA): TGTGCCATCAGTAACCCATCGGGACTAGCGGGAGGGGCGTACTACAATGAGCAGTTCTTC. This codes for CAISNPSGLAGGAYYNEQFF.

The CDR3 region has the DNA TGTGCCAGCAGTTTCCTTGGGACTCCCAGCGAGCAGTACTTC. Protein product: CASSFLGTPSEQYF. V usage is TRBV27 and J usage is TRBJ2-7; TRBD2 is a possible D gene (6 bases). Germline CDR1 and CDR2: MNHEY and SMNVEV (reference sequence). V lost 3 bases, J lost 6 bases, and 15 bases lay in between. The CDR3 extends over 14 amino acids.

This clone was detected ten times or more. This rearrangement joins TRBV5-1 to TRBJ2-7, with D perhaps being TRBD1 or TRBD2 (5 bases each). With 4 bases removed from V and 3 bases from J, the gap between germline ends came to 14 bases. CDR1 SGHRS and CDR2 YFSETQ come from the germline V gene. This CDR3 has 14 residues. The DNA for the CDR3 is TGCGCCAGCAGCGACCGGGACGAATACTACGAGCAGTACTTC. Its protein is CASSDRDEYYEQYF.